Presented here are 4 T cell receptor beta chains from one specimen sequenced in a study of CDR3 diversity in severe acne. TCRdb analysed the PCR reads with MiXCR anew, one entry per CDR3 protein. The sample carries roughly 79,000 distinct CDR3 sequences, around 54% recorded once. Sequences were obtained from blood. The receptors originated from a male donor with severe acne vulgaris.

The chain joins TRBV7-8 to TRBJ2-7, with 12 bases that match TRBD2. J lost 5 bases, V lost 5 bases, and 7 bases had no gene match. The germline CDR1 and CDR2 sequences are SGHVS and FQNEAQ. CDR3 length: 15 residues. CDR3 DNA: TGTGCCAGCAGCGCGCCCAGACTAGCGGGAGACGAGCAGTACTTC. The encoded protein is CASSAPRLAGDEQYF.

This clonotype was observed many times. This chain uses TRBV29-1 with TRBJ2-1; D gene ambiguous. This CDR3 contains 12 residues. From germline, CDR1 is SQVTM and CDR2 ANQGSEA. Trimming stripped 8 bases from V and 4 bases from J, with 12 bases between. The CDR3 nucleotides read TGCAGCCTCTCGGACGGATACAATGAGCAGTTCTTC. As protein: CSLSDGYNEQFF.

This clonotype turned up a few times. The chain employs TRBV7-9 and TRBJ1-4, with TRBD1 identical over 9 bases. Unmatched junction bases numbered 11, after V lost 6 bases and J lost 6 bases. There are 16 residues in the CDR3. CDR1 and CDR2 from the germline V gene are SEHNR and FQNEAQ (reference sequence). CDR3 nucleotide sequence: TGTGCCAGCAGGGCATCACAGGGGGCGGGAGATGAAAAACTGTTTTTT. Its translation: CASRASQGAGDEKLFF.

The chain has TRBV20-1 and TRBJ2-7, with 9 bases aligning to TRBD1. The length of the CDR3 is 14 residues. Germline CDR1 DFQATT, CDR2 SNEGSKA (reference sequence). Losses at the gene ends were 2 bases for V and 7 bases for J; bases not matched to a gene: 9. The CDR3 region is CSARRMDRGWEQYF. The CDR3 DNA reads as TGCAGTGCTAGACGAATGGACAGGGGTTGGGAGCAGTACTTC.